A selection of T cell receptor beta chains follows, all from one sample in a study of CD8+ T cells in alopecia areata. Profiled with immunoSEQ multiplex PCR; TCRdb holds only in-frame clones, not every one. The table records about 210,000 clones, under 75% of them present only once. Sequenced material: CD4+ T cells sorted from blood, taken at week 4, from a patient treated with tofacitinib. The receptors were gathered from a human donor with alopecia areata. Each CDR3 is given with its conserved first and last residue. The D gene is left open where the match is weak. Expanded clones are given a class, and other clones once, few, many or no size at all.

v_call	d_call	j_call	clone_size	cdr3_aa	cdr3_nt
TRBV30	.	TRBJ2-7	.	CAWSVRGLEQYF	TGTGCCTGGAGCGTCAGGGGCTTGGAGCAGTACTTC
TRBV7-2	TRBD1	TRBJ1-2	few	CASSSHRGALYGYTF	TGTGCCAGCAGCTCCCACAGGGGGGCGCTTTATGGCTACACCTTC
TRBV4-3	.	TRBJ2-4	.	CASSQEPGLAKNIQYF	TGCGCCAGCAGCCAAGAGCCAGGGTTGGCCAAAAACATTCAGTACTTC
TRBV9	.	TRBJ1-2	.	CASSVMEANYGYTF	TGTGCCAGCAGCGTAATGGAAGCTAACTATGGCTACACCTTC
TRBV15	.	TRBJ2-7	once	CATSRDRREQYF	TGTGCCACCAGCAGAGATCGGCGGGAGCAGTACTTC
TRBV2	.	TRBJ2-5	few	CASSELIETQYF	TGTGCCAGCAGCGAGTTAATAGAGACCCAGTACTTC
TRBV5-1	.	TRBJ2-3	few	CASSQSIGTDTQYF	TGCGCCAGCAGCCAAAGCATCGGCACAGATACGCAGTATTTT
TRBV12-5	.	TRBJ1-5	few	CASGYGVDNQPQHF	TGTGCTAGTGGTTATGGTGTTGACAATCAGCCCCAGCATTTT
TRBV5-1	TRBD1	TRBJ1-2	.	CASSPDRVRGYTF	TGCGCCAGCAGCCCGGACAGGGTTCGTGGCTACACCTTC
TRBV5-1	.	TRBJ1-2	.	CASSLEGSANYGYTF	TGCGCCAGCAGCTTGGAAGGTTCAGCTAACTATGGCTACACCTTC
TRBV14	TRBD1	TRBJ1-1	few	CASSHARTGVTEAFF	TGTGCCAGCAGCCATGCAAGGACAGGGGTTACTGAAGCTTTCTTT
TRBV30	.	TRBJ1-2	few	CAWSVRFGGDYGYTF	TGTGCCTGGAGTGTCCGTTTTGGGGGGGACTATGGCTACACCTTC
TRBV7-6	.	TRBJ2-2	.	CASTPGYNGELFF	TGTGCCAGCACGCCCGGGTATAACGGGGAGCTGTTTTTT
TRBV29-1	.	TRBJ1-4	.	CSVGVEYNEKLFF	TGCAGCGTTGGGGTGGAATACAATGAAAAACTGTTTTTT